This TCR beta chain was found in a study of blood T cells in healthy people across ages. Study conclusions and caveats: Investigators treated diversity estimates from one million T cells as underestimates.

Together with a sample-barcoded 5' primer, a J-beta primer mix was included in a second PCR lasting about 7 to 11 cycles. A single record per CDR3 protein comes from TCRdb applying MiXCR to the 5' RACE reads. The table lists roughly 1 million distinct CDR3 sequences, 20% to 25% of them singletons. A remark on this clonotype: Its antigen remains unknown.

The same data also went into a second study, on T cells of mothers and their children.

The clonotype comes from a girl aged 2-15 years in good health. The sequenced sample was blood.

The CDR3 DNA reads TGTGCCAGCAGCCCCGGACTAGCGGGAGTGGGCTCCTACGAGCAGTACTTC. It translates to CASSPGLAGVGSYEQYF. The rearrangement joins TRBV7-9 to TRBJ2-7, with TRBD2 matching 13 bases. Germline V gene data show CDR1 as SEHNR and CDR2 as FQNEAQ (reference sequence). Germline trimming cut 5 bases from V and 0 bases from J; bases unmatched to any gene: 7. The length of the CDR3 is 17 residues.